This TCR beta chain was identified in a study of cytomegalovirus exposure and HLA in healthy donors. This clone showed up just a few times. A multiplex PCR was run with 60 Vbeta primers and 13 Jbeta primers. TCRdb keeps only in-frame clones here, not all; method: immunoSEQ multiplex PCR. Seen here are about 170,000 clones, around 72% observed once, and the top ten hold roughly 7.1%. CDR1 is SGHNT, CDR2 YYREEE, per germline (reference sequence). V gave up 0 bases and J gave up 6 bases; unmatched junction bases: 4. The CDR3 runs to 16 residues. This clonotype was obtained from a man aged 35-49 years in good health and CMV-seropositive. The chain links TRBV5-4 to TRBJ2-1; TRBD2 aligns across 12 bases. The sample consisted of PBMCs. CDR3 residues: CASSLGASGGANEQFF. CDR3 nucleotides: TGTGCCAGCAGCTTGGGGGCTAGCGGGGGGGCCAATGAGCAGTTCTTC.